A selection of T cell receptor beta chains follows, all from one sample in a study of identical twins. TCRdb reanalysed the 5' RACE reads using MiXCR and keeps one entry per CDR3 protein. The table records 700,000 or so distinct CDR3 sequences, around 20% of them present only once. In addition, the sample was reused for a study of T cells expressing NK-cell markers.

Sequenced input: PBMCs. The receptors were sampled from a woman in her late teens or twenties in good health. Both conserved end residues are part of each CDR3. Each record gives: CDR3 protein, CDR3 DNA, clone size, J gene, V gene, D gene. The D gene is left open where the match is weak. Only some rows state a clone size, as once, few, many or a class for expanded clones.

CDR3aa: CASSYFEEGELFF
CDR3nt: TGTGCCAGCAGTTACTTCGAAGAAGGGGAGCTGTTTTTT
abundance: NA
j_gene: TRBJ2-2
v_gene: TRBV6-5
d_gene: NA

CDR3aa: CASSQSLAGWDEQFF
CDR3nt: TGCGCCAGCAGCCAGTCACTAGCGGGGTGGGATGAGCAGTTCTTC
abundance: few
j_gene: TRBJ2-1
v_gene: TRBV4-3
d_gene: TRBD2

CDR3aa: CASSKQDTGELFF
CDR3nt: TGTGCCAGCAGCAAACAGGACACCGGGGAGCTGTTTTTT
abundance: few
j_gene: TRBJ2-2
v_gene: TRBV12-3/TRBV12-4
d_gene: NA

CDR3aa: CASSYASGTATYEQYF
CDR3nt: TGTGCCAGCAGTTACGCCAGCGGGACGGCCACCTACGAGCAGTACTTC
abundance: NA
j_gene: TRBJ2-7
v_gene: TRBV6-2/TRBV6-3
d_gene: TRBD2

CDR3aa: CASGPGTGGKTQYF
CDR3nt: TGTGCTAGTGGTCCCGGGACAGGTGGGAAGACCCAGTACTTC
abundance: many
j_gene: TRBJ2-5
v_gene: TRBV12-5
d_gene: TRBD1

CDR3aa: CSARGTASSYNEQFF
CDR3nt: TGCAGTGCCAGGGGGACGGCCAGCTCCTACAATGAGCAGTTCTTC
abundance: NA
j_gene: TRBJ2-1
v_gene: TRBV20-1
d_gene: TRBD1

CDR3aa: CSAGQSGLSLEQYF
CDR3nt: TGCAGTGCTGGACAGTCGGGACTATCTCTCGAGCAGTACTTC
abundance: many
j_gene: TRBJ2-7
v_gene: TRBV20-1
d_gene: NA

CDR3aa: CASSLKGGTGNEQFF
CDR3nt: TGTGCCAGCAGTTTAAAAGGGGGGACCGGAAATGAGCAGTTCTTC
abundance: NA
j_gene: TRBJ2-1
v_gene: TRBV12-3/TRBV12-4
d_gene: NA

CDR3aa: CASSSDGGSYNEQFF
CDR3nt: TGTGCCAGCAGCTCGGACGGTGGCTCCTACAATGAGCAGTTCTTC
abundance: NA
j_gene: TRBJ2-1
v_gene: TRBV12-3/TRBV12-4
d_gene: NA

CDR3aa: CASSYVLASETGRGMNTEAFF
CDR3nt: TGCGCCAGCAGTTACGTCTTGGCGTCCGAGACGGGGAGAGGAATGAACACTGAAGCTTTCTTT
abundance: few
j_gene: TRBJ1-1
v_gene: TRBV4-1
d_gene: NA

CDR3aa: CASSSPLGTEQFF
CDR3nt: TGTGCCAGCAGTTCCCCACTGGGGACTGAGCAGTTCTTC
abundance: few
j_gene: TRBJ2-1
v_gene: TRBV6-5
d_gene: NA

CDR3aa: CASSLFAGGTGGMGEQFF
CDR3nt: TGTGCCAGCAGCTTATTCGCCGGGGGGACAGGGGGCATGGGTGAGCAGTTCTTC
abundance: NA
j_gene: TRBJ2-1
v_gene: TRBV11-2
d_gene: TRBD1

CDR3aa: CASSSGLPNSPLHF
CDR3nt: TGCGCCAGCAGCTCCGGACTCCCCAATTCACCCCTCCACTTT
abundance: few
j_gene: TRBJ1-6
v_gene: TRBV5-1
d_gene: NA

CDR3aa: CSARSFQETQYF
CDR3nt: TGCAGTGCTAGGTCGTTTCAAGAGACCCAGTACTTC
abundance: NA
j_gene: TRBJ2-5
v_gene: TRBV20-1
d_gene: NA